These T cell receptor beta chains were read from a single sample in a study of blood T cell repertoires in COVID-19. Data came from immunoSEQ multiplex PCR; TCRdb stores just in-frame clones and leaves some out. This table holds 280,000 or so clones, under 90% found once. The material sequenced was PBMCs or T cells enriched from blood (not recorded which). The receptors were sampled from a woman between 45 and 60 years old who had been exposed to COVID-19. The CDR3 runs from the conserved cysteine through the conserved F or W. D genes are given only for firm matches. Part of the rows lack a size; the others show once, few, many or a class for expanded clones.

j_call	clone_size	d_call	v_call	cdr3_aa	cdr3_nt
TRBJ1-6	.	TRBD1	TRBV28	CASSGGQGVSYNSPLHF	TGTGCCAGCAGTGGTGGACAGGGGGTCTCCTATAATTCACCCCTCCACTTT
TRBJ1-3	.	.	TRBV5-5	CASNNGNTIYF	TGTGCCAGCAACAATGGAAACACCATATATTTT
TRBJ1-6	.	.	TRBV4-1	CASSQGGTWGPLHF	TGCGCCAGCAGCCAAGGGGGCACCTGGGGACCCCTCCACTTT
TRBJ1-1	few	TRBD1	TRBV27	CASSLDRTGGVESTEAFF	TGTGCCAGCAGCCTCGACCGCACAGGGGGCGTAGAGAGCACTGAAGCTTTCTTT
TRBJ2-3	.	.	TRBV5-4	CASRLVPSGSRTDTQYF	TGTGCCAGCAGACTTGTACCCTCGGGTAGTCGGACAGATACGCAGTATTTT
TRBJ2-5	.	.	TRBV9	CASSVQGDYQETQYF	TGTGCCAGCAGCGTACAGGGGGACTACCAAGAGACCCAGTACTTC
TRBJ2-1	.	TRBD1	TRBV7-2	CASSPRQGTYNEQFF	TGTGCCAGCAGCCCCCGACAGGGTACTTACAATGAGCAGTTCTTC
TRBJ2-1	.	.	TRBV24-1	CATSAMGGNYNEQFF	TGTGCCACCAGTGCAATGGGGGGAAACTACAATGAGCAGTTCTTC
TRBJ1-5	.	.	TRBV21-1	CASSTRDRGAFLCNQPQHF	TGTGCCAGCAGCACCAGGGACAGGGGCGCATTTCTTTGCAATCAGCCCCAGCATTTT
TRBJ1-5	.	.	TRBV7-9	CASSLLLQPQHF	TGTGCCAGCAGCTTACTTCTCCAGCCCCAGCATTTT
TRBJ1-2	once	.	TRBV7-9	CASDRRGEGGYTF	TGTGCCAGCGACCGGCGGGGTGAGGGTGGCTACACCTTC
TRBJ2-7	.	.	TRBV27	CASSLFPGDPYEQYF	TGTGCCAGCAGTTTATTTCCAGGGGACCCCTACGAGCAGTACTTC
TRBJ1-5	.	.	TRBV19	CASSTPRGTGGQPQHF	TGTGCCAGTAGTACCCCACGTGGCACGGGGGGTCAGCCCCAGCATTTT
TRBJ1-2	.	TRBD1	TRBV12-3/TRBV12-4	CASSSDRGGGYTF	TGTGCCAGCAGTAGCGACAGGGGGGGCGGCTACACCTTC
TRBJ1-1	.	TRBD1	TRBV6-2/TRBV6-3	CASSIGTAYTEAFF	TGTGCCAGCAGTATAGGGACAGCCTACACTGAAGCTTTCTTT
TRBJ1-5	.	TRBD1	TRBV28	CASSPLTGVGNQPQHF	TGTGCCAGCAGTCCCCTCACAGGGGTTGGCAATCAGCCCCAGCATTTT
TRBJ2-3	.	TRBD2	TRBV4-1	CASSQGTSGGGTDTQYF	TGCGCCAGCAGCCAAGGAACTAGCGGGGGGGGCACAGATACGCAGTATTTT
TRBJ2-7	.	.	TRBV5-4	CASSLESRGAGEQYF	TGTGCCAGCAGCTTGGAAAGTCGGGGGGCTGGCGAGCAGTACTTC
TRBJ1-1	.	TRBD1	TRBV12-5	CASARTGTGGSPAEAFF	TGTGCTAGTGCCCGTACCGGGACAGGGGGGTCTCCAGCTGAAGCTTTCTTT
TRBJ1-3	.	.	TRBV28	CASRQGTSGNTIYF	TGTGCCAGCAGGCAGGGGACCTCTGGAAACACCATATATTTT
TRBJ2-1	.	TRBD1	TRBV10-3	CAISAGQTGSNEQFF	TGTGCCATCTCTGCTGGTCAGACAGGGTCCAATGAGCAGTTCTTC
TRBJ1-6	.	.	TRBV5-6	CASSLAFQGRNNSPLHF	TGTGCCAGCAGCTTGGCTTTCCAGGGTCGGAATAATTCACCCCTCCACTTT
TRBJ1-2	.	.	TRBV19	CASSTRQEGYGYTF	TGTGCCAGTAGTACCCGACAGGAAGGCTATGGCTACACCTTC
TRBJ2-3	few	TRBD1	TRBV5-1	CASSLQGALGTDTQYF	TGCGCCAGCAGCTTACAGGGGGCTCTAGGGACAGATACGCAGTATTTT
TRBJ1-3	.	.	TRBV5-5	CASSRDTPGSGNTIYF	TGTGCCAGCAGCCGGGACACCCCTGGTTCTGGAAACACCATATATTTT
TRBJ2-5	once	TRBD1	TRBV28	CASSLRQGTQETQYF	TGTGCCAGCAGCCTCCGACAGGGGACGCAAGAGACCCAGTACTTC
TRBJ1-2	.	TRBD1	TRBV28	CASSQTRQGPTF	TGTGCCAGCAGTCAGACACGACAGGGACCCACCTTC
TRBJ2-7	.	TRBD1	TRBV19	CARVEGRGCRSYEQYF	TGTGCCAGAGTCGAGGGCAGGGGGTGCCGCTCCTACGAGCAGTACTTC
TRBJ2-7	.	TRBD1	TRBV5-1	CASSLAGGGYEQYF	TGCGCCAGCAGCTTGGCAGGGGGTGGGTACGAGCAGTACTTC
TRBJ2-1	.	TRBD1	TRBV2	CASSEAMDRDNEQFF	TGTGCCAGCAGTGAAGCGATGGACAGGGACAATGAGCAGTTCTTC
TRBJ1-5	once	.	TRBV28	CASSLRASNQPQHF	TGTGCCAGCAGTTTGCGGGCTAGCAATCAGCCCCAGCATTTT